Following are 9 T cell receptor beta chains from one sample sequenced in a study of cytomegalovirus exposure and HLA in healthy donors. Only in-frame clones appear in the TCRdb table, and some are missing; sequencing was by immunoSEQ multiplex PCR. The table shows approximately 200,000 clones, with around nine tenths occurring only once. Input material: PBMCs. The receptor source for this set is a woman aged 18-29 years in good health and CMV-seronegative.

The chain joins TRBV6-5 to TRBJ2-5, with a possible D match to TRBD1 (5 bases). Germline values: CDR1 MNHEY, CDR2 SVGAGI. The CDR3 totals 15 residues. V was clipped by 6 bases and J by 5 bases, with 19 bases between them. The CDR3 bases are TGTGCCAGCAGCCCCTTAGACAGCCGGTCGGAGACCCAGTACTTC. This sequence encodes CASSPLDSRSETQYF.

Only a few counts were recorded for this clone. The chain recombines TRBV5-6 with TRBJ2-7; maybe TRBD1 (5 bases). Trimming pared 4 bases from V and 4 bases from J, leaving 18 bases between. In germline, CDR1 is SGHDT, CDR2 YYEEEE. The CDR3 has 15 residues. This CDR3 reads CASSADRGWPYEQYF. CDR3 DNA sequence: TGTGCCAGCAGCGCGGATAGGGGTTGGCCGTACGAGCAGTACTTC. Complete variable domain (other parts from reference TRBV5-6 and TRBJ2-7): DAGVTQSPTHLIKTRGQQVTLRCSPKSGHDTVSWYQQALGQGPQFIFQYYEEEERQRGNFPDRFSGHQFPNYSSELNVNALLLGDSALYLCASSADRGWPYEQYFGPGTRLTVT.

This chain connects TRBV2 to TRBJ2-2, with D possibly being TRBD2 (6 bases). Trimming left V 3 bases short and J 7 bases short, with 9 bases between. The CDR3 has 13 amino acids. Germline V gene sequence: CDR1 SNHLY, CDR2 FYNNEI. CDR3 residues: CASSDFGGGELFF. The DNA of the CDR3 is TGTGCCAGCAGTGATTTCGGGGGCGGGGAGCTGTTTTTT. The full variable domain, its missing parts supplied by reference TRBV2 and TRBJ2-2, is EPEVTQTPSHQVTQMGQEVILRCVPISNHLYFYWYRQILGQKVEFLVSFYNNEISEKSEIFDDQFSVERPDGSNFTLKIRSTKLEDSAMYFCASSDFGGGELFFGEGSRLTVL.

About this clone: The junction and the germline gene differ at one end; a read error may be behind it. The CDR3 region is CASSLGGLKTQYF. CDR3 DNA: TGTGCTAGCAGCTTGGGGGGGCTAAAGACCCAGTACTTC. The chain joins TRBV7-7 to TRBJ2-5; D may be TRBD2 (7 bases). The germline CDR1 and CDR2 sequences are SSHAT and FNYEAQ (reference sequence). The CDR3 spans 13 residues. Full variable domain (remainder filled in from reference TRBV7-7 and TRBJ2-5): GAGVSQSPRYKVTKRGQDVTLRCDPISSHATLYWYQQALGQGPEFLTYFNYEAQPDKSGLPSDRFSAERPEGSISTLTIQRTEQRDSAMYRCASSLGGLKTQYFGPGTRLLVL.

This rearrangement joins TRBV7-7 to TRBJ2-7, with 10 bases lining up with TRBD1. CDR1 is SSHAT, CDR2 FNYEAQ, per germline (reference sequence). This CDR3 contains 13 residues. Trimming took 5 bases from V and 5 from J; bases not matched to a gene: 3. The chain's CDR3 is CASSPGQGNEQYF. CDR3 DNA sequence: TGTGCCAGCAGCCCGGGACAGGGGAACGAGCAGTACTTC.

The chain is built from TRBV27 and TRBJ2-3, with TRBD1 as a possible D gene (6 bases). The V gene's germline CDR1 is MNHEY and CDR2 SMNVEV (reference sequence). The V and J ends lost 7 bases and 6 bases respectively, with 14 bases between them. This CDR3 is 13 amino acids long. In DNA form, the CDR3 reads TGTGCCAGCACCAGAAATGGACAGGATACGCAGTATTTT. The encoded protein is CASTRNGQDTQYF.

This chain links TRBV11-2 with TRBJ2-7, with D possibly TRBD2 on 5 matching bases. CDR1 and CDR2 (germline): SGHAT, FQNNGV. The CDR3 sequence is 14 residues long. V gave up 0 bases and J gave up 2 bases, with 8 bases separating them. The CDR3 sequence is CASSLERVAYEQYF. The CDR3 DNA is TGTGCCAGCAGCTTAGAGAGGGTGGCCTACGAGCAGTACTTC.

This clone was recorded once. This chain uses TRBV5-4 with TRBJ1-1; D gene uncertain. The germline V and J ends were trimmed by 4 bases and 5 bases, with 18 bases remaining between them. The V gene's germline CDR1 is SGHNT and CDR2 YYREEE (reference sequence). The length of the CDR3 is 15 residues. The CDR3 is CASSPVRGSGTEAFF. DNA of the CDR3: TGTGCCAGCAGCCCTGTGCGGGGAAGTGGGACTGAAGCTTTCTTT.

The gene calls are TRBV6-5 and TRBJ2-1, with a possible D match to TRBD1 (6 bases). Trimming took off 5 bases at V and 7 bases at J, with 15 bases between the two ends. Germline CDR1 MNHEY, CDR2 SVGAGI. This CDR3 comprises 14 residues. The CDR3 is CASSRQVLGNEQFF. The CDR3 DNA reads TGTGCCAGCAGTCGACAGGTCTTGGGAAATGAGCAGTTCTTC.